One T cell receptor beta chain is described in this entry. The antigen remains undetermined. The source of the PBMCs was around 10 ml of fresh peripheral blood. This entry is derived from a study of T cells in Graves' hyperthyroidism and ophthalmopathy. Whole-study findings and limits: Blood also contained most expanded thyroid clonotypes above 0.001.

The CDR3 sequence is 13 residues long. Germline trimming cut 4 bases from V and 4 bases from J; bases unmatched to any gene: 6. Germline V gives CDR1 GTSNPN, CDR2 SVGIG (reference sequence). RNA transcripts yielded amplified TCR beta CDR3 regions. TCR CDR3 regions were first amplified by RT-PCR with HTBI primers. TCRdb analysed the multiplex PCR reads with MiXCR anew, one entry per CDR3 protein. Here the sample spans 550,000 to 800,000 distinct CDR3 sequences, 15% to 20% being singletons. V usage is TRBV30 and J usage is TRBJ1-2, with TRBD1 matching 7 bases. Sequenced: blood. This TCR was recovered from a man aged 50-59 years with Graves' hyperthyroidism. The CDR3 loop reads CAWTRGSSYGYTF. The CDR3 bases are TGTGCCTGGACCAGGGGGAGCAGCTATGGCTACACCTTC.